The 29 T cell receptor beta chains below all came from one sample that was sequenced in a study of CD8 T cells in Susac syndrome. cDNA came from approximately 0.5 to 1 ug RNA primed by random hexamers. In TCRdb, the immunoSEQ multiplex PCR reads were re-called with MiXCR into one record per CDR3 protein. The sample consists of 190,000 or so distinct CDR3 sequences, roughly 95% of them appearing once. The sequenced material came from CD4+ T cells from PBMCs. Every receptor here comes from a human donor with multiple sclerosis.

As DNA, the CDR3 is TGTGCCAGCAGTGAGTACCCACAGCCCAATCAGCCCCAGCATTTT. This gives the protein CASSEYPQPNQPQHF. The chain links TRBV6-1 to TRBJ1-5, with unresolved D. There are 15 residues in the CDR3. Germline values: CDR1 MNHNS, CDR2 SASEGT. With 3 bases removed from V and 3 bases from J, the gap between germline ends came to 12 bases.

This clonotype was found a few times. The chain recombines TRBV12-3 or TRBV12-4 with TRBJ2-1; 12 nucleotides agree with TRBD2. The CDR3 covers 15 residues. Losses at the gene ends were 5 bases for V and 3 bases for J; bases not matched to a gene: 2. CDR3: CASSRTSGNYNEQFF. CDR3 nucleotides: TGTGCCAGCAGTCGGACTAGCGGGAACTACAATGAGCAGTTCTTC.

The rearrangement uses TRBV3-1 and TRBJ2-2; tentatively, D is TRBD1 or TRBD2 (5 bases each). This CDR3 contains 15 residues. The V and J ends lost 4 bases and 6 bases respectively, with 15 bases between them. CDR1 and CDR2 (germline): LGHDT, YNNKEL (reference sequence). CDR3 in DNA: TGTGCCAGCAGCCTAGGGGCGGGTGCGGCCGGGGAGCTGTTTTTT. This codes for CASSLGAGAAGELFF. The whole variable domain, filled in from reference TRBV3-1 and TRBJ2-2, reads DTAVSQTPKYLVTQMGNDKSIKCEQNLGHDTMYWYKQDSKKFLKIMFSYNNKELIINETVPNRFSPKSPDKAHLNLHINSLELGDSAVYFCASSLGAGAAGELFFGEGSRLTVL.

The V and J genes are TRBV5-6 and TRBJ1-1, with 8 bases that match TRBD1. The CDR3 has 15 residues. V was pared by 5 bases and J by 4 bases, with 10 bases of the junction left unmatched. CDR1 and CDR2 (germline): SGHDT, YYEEEE. Written as DNA, the CDR3 is TGTGCCAGCAGTTTCGGACAGGGAATAGCCACTGAAGCTTTCTTT. Translation gives CASSFGQGIATEAFF.

V is TRBV20-1 and J is TRBJ2-7; D is uncertain. The CDR3 runs to 13 residues. Trimming stripped 0 bases from V and 2 bases from J, with 8 bases between. Germline CDR1 and CDR2: DFQATT and SNEGSKA (reference sequence). CDR3 DNA sequence: TGCAGTGCTAGAGACTCGTCCCCCTACGAGCAGTACTTC. Its protein product is CSARDSSPYEQYF.

This sequence joins TRBV2 and TRBJ1-5; D call uncertain. Germline V gene lookup returns CDR1 SNHLY and CDR2 FYNNEI. V shed 3 bases and J shed 4 bases, with 10 bases lying between them. The CDR3 length is 14 residues. CDR3 sequence (DNA): TGTGCCAGCAGTGACGCGATAAAGAATCAGCCCCAGCATTTT. This translates into CASSDAIKNQPQHF.

This clonotype was observed a handful of times. The J gene is TRBJ2-6, the V gene TRBV2; weak D call: TRBD1 (5 bases). Trimming stripped 4 bases from V and 4 bases from J, with 11 bases between. The germline V gene encodes CDR1 SNHLY and CDR2 FYNNEI. This CDR3 contains 15 residues. The CDR3 reads CASSAQGAGANVLTF. In DNA form, the CDR3 reads TGTGCCAGCAGTGCCCAGGGTGCAGGGGCCAACGTCCTGACTTTC.

The J gene is TRBJ1-6, the V gene TRBV19; TRBD1 might be the D (6 bases). The V gene's germline CDR1 is LNHDA and CDR2 SQIVND (reference sequence). Trimming took off 9 bases at V and 7 bases at J, with 19 bases between the two ends. The CDR3 totals 15 residues. CDR3 DNA sequence: TGTGCCAGCGCCCCCGATGCAGGGGAAAATTCACCCCTCCACTTT. Its translation is CASAPDAGENSPLHF.

The genes are TRBV30 and TRBJ1-2; 7 bases map to TRBD1. Germline CDR1 is GTSNPN and CDR2 is SVGIG (reference sequence). CDR3 length: 12 residues. The V gene end was trimmed by 0 bases and the J gene end by 6 bases; junction bases not matched to a gene: 1. The CDR3 here is CAWSVGGNGYTF. The CDR3 DNA follows: TGTGCCTGGAGTGTAGGGGGCAATGGCTACACCTTC.

This clonotype was observed a handful of times. The rearrangement uses TRBV7-2 and TRBJ2-5; D uncertain. The V gene lost 0 bases and the J gene lost 5 bases, with 10 bases spanning the gap. The germline V gene encodes CDR1 SGHTA and CDR2 FQGNSA. The CDR3 consists of 14 residues. CDR3 nucleotides: TGTGCCAGCAGCTTAGCGGGGATCTCGGAGACCCAGTACTTC. It yields the protein CASSLAGISETQYF.

The chain employs TRBV29-1 and TRBJ1-1; 7 bases are shared with TRBD1. The CDR3 totals 15 residues. With 3 bases clipped from V and 1 base from J, the junction kept 8 bases outside the gene matches. Germline lookup yields CDR1 SQVTM and CDR2 ANQGSEA. The CDR3 bases are TGCAGCGTTGACGGTGACAGGGCATCGAACACTGAAGCTTTCTTT. Protein: CSVDGDRASNTEAFF.

This sequence joins TRBV3-1 and TRBJ2-1; D remains unclear. Trimming left V 0 bases short and J 13 bases short, with 10 bases between. This CDR3 is built from 12 residues. CDR1 and CDR2 from the germline V gene are LGHDT and YNNKEL (reference sequence). CDR3 DNA sequence: TGTGCCAGCAGCCAAGATGAAAGGGCCCAGTTCTTC. This encodes CASSQDERAQFF.

This clonotype was seen only a few times. This chain uses TRBV2 with TRBJ1-1; unclear D gene. The CDR3 has 13 amino acids. V lost 4 bases and J lost 1, with 7 bases in between. Germline V lookup: CDR1 SNHLY, CDR2 FYNNEI. Written as DNA, the CDR3 is TGTGCCAGCAGTGGTCCGGGGAACACTGAAGCTTTCTTT. This translates into CASSGPGNTEAFF.

The gene calls are TRBV20-1 and TRBJ2-1; 10 bases map to TRBD2. This CDR3 contains 16 residues. Germline V gene data show CDR1 as DFQATT and CDR2 as SNEGSKA (reference sequence). Trimming at V came to 0 bases and at J to 7 bases, leaving 9 bases not matched to a gene. The DNA for the CDR3 is TGCAGTGCTAGAGATAGCGCTAGCGGGAGAGCTAATGAGCAGTTCTTC. Its translation is CSARDSASGRANEQFF.

The chain links TRBV12-3 or TRBV12-4 to TRBJ1-5, with TRBD1 as a possible D gene (6 bases). Between the trimmed V and J ends, which lost 5 bases and 0 bases, there was a span of 11 bases. There are 15 residues in the CDR3. In nucleotides, the CDR3 is TGTGCCAGCAGTCATGGGACATTTAGCAATCAGCCCCAGCATTTT. The encoded protein is CASSHGTFSNQPQHF.

The rearrangement links TRBV7-8 to TRBJ2-3; perhaps TRBD2 as D (5 bases). Looked up from germline, CDR1 is SGHVS and CDR2 is FQNEAQ. The CDR3 contains 15 residues. Trimming left V 4 bases short and J 0 bases short, with 11 bases between. The CDR3, as DNA: TGTGCCAGCAGCTATCAGCGGATTAGCACAGATACGCAGTATTTT. Its translation is CASSYQRISTDTQYF.

The V gene is TRBV9, the J gene TRBJ2-5; TRBD2 matches at 13 bases. Looked up from germline, CDR1 is SGDLS and CDR2 is YYNGEE. The CDR3 consists of 16 residues. J was trimmed by 5 bases and V by 3 bases; bases with no gene match: 7. The chain's CDR3 is CASSGLAGGPLETQYF. CDR3 DNA: TGTGCCAGCAGCGGACTAGCGGGGGGTCCTTTGGAGACCCAGTACTTC.

The chain has TRBV7-9 and TRBJ2-4; TRBD2 is a possible D gene (6 bases). The germline V gene has CDR1 SEHNR and CDR2 FQNEAQ (reference sequence). The CDR3 has 15 residues. V was shortened by 3 bases and J by 3 bases, with 12 bases between the two germline ends. The CDR3 DNA reads TGTGCCAGCAGCTTTGCGGGGATCGACAAAAACATTCAGTACTTC. Protein sequence: CASSFAGIDKNIQYF.

The CDR3, as DNA: TGTGCCATCAGTGATTATCGCAGCACTGAAGCTTTCTTT. Translation: CAISDYRSTEAFF. The rearrangement uses TRBV10-3 and TRBJ1-1; no clear D gene. CDR1 and CDR2 (germline): ENHRY, SYGVKD. The V end lost 3 bases, the J end lost 4 bases, and 9 bases lay between the germline ends. The CDR3 contains 13 residues.

This chain links TRBV29-1 with TRBJ1-1; no clear D gene. Germline CDR1 is SQVTM and CDR2 is ANQGSEA. The V end lost 4 bases, the J end lost 7 bases, and 10 bases lay between the germline ends. This CDR3 region has 11 residues. Written as DNA, the CDR3 is TGCAGCGTTGGCCCAATCCTTGAAGCTTTCTTT. Its protein is CSVGPILEAFF.

This clonotype came up once. V is TRBV5-6 and J is TRBJ2-1; D is tentatively TRBD1 or TRBD2 (5 bases each). V dropped 0 bases and J dropped 12 bases, with 10 bases sitting between them. This CDR3 spans 12 amino acids. Germline values: CDR1 SGHDT, CDR2 YYEEEE. The CDR3 DNA reads as TGTGCCAGCAGCTTGGATTTGGGACGGCAGTTCTTC. Amino acid sequence: CASSLDLGRQFF.

In its sample, this clonotype was seen a few times. V usage is TRBV30 and J usage is TRBJ2-1, with a tentative D call TRBD1 (5 bases). The CDR3 totals 11 residues. Trimming pared 2 bases from V and 6 bases from J, leaving 5 bases between. The germline gives CDR1 GTSNPN, CDR2 SVGIG (reference sequence). The CDR3: CAWSQGNEQFF. In DNA, the CDR3 is TGTGCCTGGAGTCAGGGCAATGAGCAGTTCTTC.

The chain recombines TRBV5-1 with TRBJ2-7; D not resolved. This CDR3 spans 15 amino acids. In germline, CDR1 is SGHRS, CDR2 YFSETQ. Trimming stripped 0 bases from V and 3 bases from J, with 13 bases between. The CDR3 reads CASSLETEALYEQYF. The CDR3 DNA reads TGCGCCAGCAGCTTGGAGACCGAAGCCCTCTACGAGCAGTACTTC.

This sequence joins TRBV4-2 and TRBJ2-3; the D gene is possibly TRBD2 (5 bases). Trimming shortened V by 0 bases and J by 3 bases, and 13 bases separated the two germline ends. The CDR3 runs 16 residues. CDR1 and CDR2 (germline): LGHNA, YNFKEQ. The CDR3 nucleotides read TGTGCCAGCAGCCAAGAGGGTCTAGCCGGTACAGATACGCAGTATTTT. The encoded protein is CASSQEGLAGTDTQYF.

The chain joins TRBV12-3 or TRBV12-4 to TRBJ2-1; D uncertain. The length of the CDR3 is 14 residues. The V and J ends lost 1 base and 0 bases respectively, with 4 bases between them. CDR3 sequence: CASSLESSYNEQFF. CDR3 DNA: TGTGCCAGCAGTTTAGAGAGCTCCTACAATGAGCAGTTCTTC.

The chain joins TRBV20-1 to TRBJ2-7, with 7 bases fitting TRBD1. CDR3 length: 14 amino acids. The V segment lost 4 bases and the J segment 2 bases; nucleotides outside the gene matches: 8. Germline assignment: CDR1 DFQATT and CDR2 SNEGSKA (reference sequence). The CDR3 DNA sequence: TGCAGTGCTAAGAGACAGGGAAGGACCTACGAGCAGTACTTC. Translated, it gives CSAKRQGRTYEQYF.

The rearrangement links TRBV4-2 to TRBJ2-1; 8 nucleotides match TRBD2. CDR1 is LGHNA and CDR2 is YNFKEQ in the germline V gene. This CDR3 spans 18 amino acids. V trimming: 0 bases; J trimming: 1 base; junction bases outside the gene matches: 8. The CDR3 nucleotides are TGTGCCAGCAGCCAAGAGGGGGCCAGCGGGGGATCCTACAATGAGCAGTTCTTC. Residues: CASSQEGASGGSYNEQFF.

This clonotype occurred once. V usage is TRBV7-9 and J usage is TRBJ2-7; D is ambiguous. The V end lost 2 bases, the J end lost 2 bases, and 10 bases lay between the germline ends. This CDR3 is 14 amino acids long. CDR1 SEHNR and CDR2 FQNEAQ come from the germline V gene (reference sequence). CDR3 protein: CASSLFGSPYEQYF. DNA for the CDR3: TGTGCCAGCAGCTTATTCGGTTCCCCCTACGAGCAGTACTTC.

The chain recombines TRBV27 with TRBJ2-4, with 11 bases that match TRBD2. CDR3 length: 15 residues. With V trimmed by 5 bases and J by 9 bases, 9 bases remained unmatched. Germline assignment: CDR1 MNHEY and CDR2 SMNVEV (reference sequence). Written as DNA, the CDR3 is TGTGCCAGCAGTCTGGTTAGCGGGGGGGGTGGCATTCAGTACTTC. Translated: CASSLVSGGGGIQYF.